This entry lists 2 T cell receptor beta chains sequenced from one sample in a study of T cell responses to AZD1222 COVID-19 vaccine. Method: immunoSEQ multiplex PCR; TCRdb's copy keeps in-frame clones and lacks some. The table includes fewer than 150,000 clones, approximately 92% detected once. This sample comprised peripheral blood, obtained 28 days after the second AZD1222 dose. The receptors were sampled from an adult who received the AZD1222 COVID-19 vaccine.

This rearrangement joins TRBV30 to TRBJ1-1, with TRBD1 matching over 11 bases. The CDR3 covers 14 residues. From germline, CDR1 is GTSNPN and CDR2 SVGIG (reference sequence). The trim removed 4 bases at V and 4 bases at J, leaving 5 bases unmatched. Written as DNA, the CDR3 is TGTGCCTGGACCAGCGGGACAGGGGGCACTGAAGCTTTCTTT. Protein product: CAWTSGTGGTEAFF.

The gene calls are TRBV4-1 and TRBJ1-6; tentative D call: TRBD1 (5 bases). Trimming took off 5 bases at V and 9 bases at J, with 20 bases between the two ends. The CDR3 covers 16 residues. Looked up from germline, CDR1 is MGHRA and CDR2 is YSYEKL. The CDR3 DNA sequence: TGCGCCAGCAGCACCTTCCCTCAGGGTCGCGGTTCACCCCTCCACTTT. Translated: CASSTFPQGRGSPLHF.